This T cell receptor (beta chain) was identified during a study of T cells after somatic rescue of genetic block (dated by TCRdb to about 2020). As for the study more broadly: The study assessed how robust, over the long term, a T-cell system was when the system had developed through somatic rescue of a genetic block in T-cell development.

To prepare the library, the immunoSEQ multiplex PCR assay was applied. Not all clones reach the TCRdb copy of this immuneACCESS table, which keeps in-frame sequences only. Checked studies attribute under half of the gap to unresolved V genes and leave the rest unexplained. This sample lists 110,000 or so clones; 75% to 95% were detected once. The top ten hold about 1.5% of the sample. In the case of this clone: What this receptor recognizes is not known. No base quality information exists; no much larger clone differs at one position.

Sequences LGHNA (CDR1) and YNFKEQ (CDR2) are obtained from the germline V gene. Between the V and J ends, shortened by 3 bases and 4 bases respectively, the junction contains 12 bases. From the cysteine up to the phenylalanine, the CDR3 has a length of 14 residues. Only the CDR3 DNA is retained, 42 bases long and in frame from the first base. Recombination linked TRBV4-2 to TRBJ1-2; perhaps TRBD1 is the D gene, with 6 bases matching. Sequenced material: peripheral blood mononuclear cells (PBMCs). This sequence was found in a young woman. The nucleotide sequence is TGTGCCAGCAGCCATAACACAGGGAGCTATGGCTACACCTTC. Translation gives CASSHNTGSYGYTF.